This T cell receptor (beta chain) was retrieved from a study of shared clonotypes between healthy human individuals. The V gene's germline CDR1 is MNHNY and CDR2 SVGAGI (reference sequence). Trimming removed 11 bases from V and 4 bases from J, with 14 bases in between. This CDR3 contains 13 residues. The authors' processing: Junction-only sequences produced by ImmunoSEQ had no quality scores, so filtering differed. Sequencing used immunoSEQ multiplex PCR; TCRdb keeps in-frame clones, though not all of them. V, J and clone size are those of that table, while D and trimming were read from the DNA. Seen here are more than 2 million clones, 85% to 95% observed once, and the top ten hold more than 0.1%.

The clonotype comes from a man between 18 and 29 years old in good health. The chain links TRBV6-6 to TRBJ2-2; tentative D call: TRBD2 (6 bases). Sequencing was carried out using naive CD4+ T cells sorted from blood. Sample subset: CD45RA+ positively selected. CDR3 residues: CAASLAPTGELFF. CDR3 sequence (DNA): TGTGCCGCAAGTCTAGCGCCCACCGGGGAGCTGTTTTTT.